A selection of T cell receptor beta chains follows, all from one sample in a study of identical twins. TCRdb independently ran MiXCR on the 5' RACE reads; one entry per CDR3 protein. The sample has 200,000 to 300,000 distinct CDR3 sequences, approximately 10% seen once. What was sequenced was memory T cells sorted from blood. Receptors were obtained from a man between 45 and 60 years old in good health. CDR3s include the opening cysteine and the closing phenylalanine or tryptophan. The D gene is left open where the match is weak. Clone size is stated in some rows and not others, as once, few, many or a class when expanded.

V	D	J	length	size	CDR3	DNA
TRBV5-1	TRBD2	TRBJ2-7	19	few	CASSRGTSGRAAAAWEQYF	TGCGCCAGCAGCAGGGGGACTAGCGGGAGGGCCGCCGCCGCGTGGGAGCAGTACTTC
TRBV6-2/TRBV6-3	TRBD2	TRBJ2-1	14	few	CASSRSGRTNEQFF	TGTGCCAGCAGCAGGAGCGGGAGGACCAATGAGCAGTTCTTC
TRBV19	-	TRBJ1-1	13	-	CASSAYGDTEAFF	TGTGCCAGTAGCGCCTACGGGGACACTGAAGCTTTCTTT
TRBV7-2	-	TRBJ2-3	13	-	CVSSSGRADTQYF	TGTGTCAGCAGCTCCGGACGGGCAGATACGCAGTATTTT
TRBV10-3	-	TRBJ1-1	12	-	CAISEGATEAFF	TGTGCCATCAGTGAAGGGGCTACTGAAGCTTTCTTT
TRBV18	-	TRBJ1-4	14	-	CASSPISTNEKLFF	TGTGCCAGCTCACCCATCTCAACTAATGAAAAACTGTTTTTT
TRBV4-2	-	TRBJ1-6	17	few	CASSQEVGRALTSPLHF	TGTGCCAGCAGCCAAGAGGTAGGCAGAGCGTTAACTTCACCCCTCCACTTT
TRBV2	TRBD2	TRBJ2-1	15	-	CASSEMRGGPNEQFF	TGTGCCAGCAGTGAGATGCGGGGGGGCCCCAATGAGCAGTTCTTC
TRBV7-9	-	TRBJ2-5	13	few	CASSLGPKETQYF	TGTGCCAGCAGCTTAGGCCCAAAAGAGACCCAGTACTTC
TRBV5-1	TRBD1	TRBJ2-3	18	many	CASSLVSSGGKRGDTQYF	TGCGCCAGCAGCTTGGTCTCGTCAGGGGGCAAGAGGGGGGATACGCAGTATTTT
TRBV30	-	TRBJ1-5	13	-	CAWSVPSNQPQHF	TGTGCCTGGAGTGTACCTAGCAATCAGCCCCAGCATTTT
TRBV5-1	TRBD1	TRBJ2-6	18	many	CASSEGTGLHSGANVLTF	TGCGCCAGCAGCGAAGGGACAGGACTTCACTCTGGGGCCAACGTCCTGACTTTC
TRBV20-1	TRBD2	TRBJ2-7	14	few	CSATREGLIYEQYF	TGCAGTGCTACCCGGGAGGGTTTGATTTACGAGCAGTACTTC
TRBV28	-	TRBJ2-3	14	many	CASSLPQGFNTQYF	TGTGCCAGCAGTTTACCTCAGGGATTCAATACGCAGTATTTT
TRBV20-1	-	TRBJ2-2	16	-	CSARALAGMNTGELFF	TGCAGTGCTAGGGCGCTCGCGGGTATGAACACCGGGGAGCTGTTTTTT
TRBV12-3/TRBV12-4	TRBD1	TRBJ2-1	15	many	CASSLGQGERNEQFF	TGTGCCAGCAGTTTGGGACAGGGAGAGAGGAATGAGCAGTTCTTC
TRBV28	-	TRBJ1-2	14	many	CASRTTVGKSGYTF	TGTGCCAGCAGAACCACCGTGGGGAAGAGTGGCTACACCTTC
TRBV5-1	-	TRBJ1-1	15	few	CASSLTPGSNTEAFF	TGCGCCAGCAGCTTGACACCGGGGTCGAACACTGAAGCTTTCTTT
TRBV21-1	-	TRBJ1-3	17	-	CASSKVPPPGGANTIYF	TGTGCCAGCAGCAAAGTCCCCCCCCCCGGGGGCGCAAACACCATATATTTT
TRBV28	TRBD1	TRBJ1-2	12	-	CASSFWTGGYTF	TGTGCCAGCAGTTTTTGGACAGGTGGCTACACCTTC
TRBV5-1	TRBD2	TRBJ2-4	17	-	CASSFFTSGGAKNIQYF	TGCGCCAGCAGCTTCTTCACTAGCGGGGGGGCCAAAAACATTCAGTACTTC
TRBV11-2	TRBD1	TRBJ2-7	12	few	CASSHLRGEQYF	TGTGCCAGCAGCCATCTCAGGGGGGAGCAGTACTTC
TRBV5-1	-	TRBJ1-4	15	-	CASKLGRAAEGKLFF	TGCGCCAGCAAATTGGGAAGGGCAGCCGAGGGAAAACTGTTTTTT
TRBV4-2	TRBD2	TRBJ2-1	17	few	CASSPVLAGGPYNEQFF	TGTGCCAGCAGCCCAGTGCTAGCGGGAGGGCCCTACAATGAGCAGTTCTTC
TRBV11-2	TRBD1	TRBJ2-3	18	-	CASSLMIGQGQVTDTQYF	TGTGCCAGCAGCTTAATGATAGGACAGGGGCAAGTCACAGATACGCAGTATTTT
TRBV5-1	TRBD1	TRBJ1-2	14	many	CASSAGTGRDGYTF	TGCGCCAGCAGCGCAGGGACAGGGAGGGATGGCTACACCTTC
TRBV20-1	-	TRBJ2-3	14	many	CSASRTVVLDTQYF	TGCAGTGCTAGCCGGACAGTGGTGCTGGATACGCAGTATTTT
TRBV19	-	TRBJ2-5	15	-	CASSRSGGKQETQYF	TGTGCCAGTAGCCGCTCAGGTGGGAAACAAGAGACCCAGTACTTC
TRBV2	-	TRBJ2-5	11	many	CASSEARTQYF	TGTGCCAGCAGTGAAGCGCGTACCCAGTACTTC
TRBV10-3	-	TRBJ2-7	12	-	CAISESMGEQYF	TGTGCCATCAGTGAGTCGATGGGGGAGCAGTACTTC
TRBV5-5	-	TRBJ1-2	14	many	CASSLAPGSKGYTF	TGTGCCAGCAGCTTGGCCCCGGGATCTAAGGGCTACACCTTC
TRBV27	-	TRBJ2-2	15	few	CASSLSPGSSGELFF	TGTGCCAGCAGTTTATCCCCAGGATCGAGCGGGGAGCTGTTTTTT
TRBV7-8	TRBD1	TRBJ2-5	15	many	CASSAETGNQETQYF	TGTGCCAGCAGCGCCGAGACAGGGAACCAAGAGACCCAGTACTTC